This entry features one T cell receptor beta chain sequence. The sample holds a few counts of this clone. Its antigen remains undetermined. No clone much larger than this one lies a single base away; base qualities are absent. This record belongs to a study of shared clonotypes between healthy human individuals (dated by TCRdb to the early 2020s). About the investigation overall: The cohort included three men and a couple of women between 18 and 49 years of age. To estimate repertoire size and how much clonotypes are shared between individuals, the study performed deep sequencing of blood TCR repertoires from roughly five healthy adults. Between about 0.85 and 9.5 billion PBMCs per donor were obtained by leukapheresis. For each donor, CD4 naive and CD4 memory were each run on three plates, CD8 naive on two plates, and CD8 memory on one plate. To increase sequencing depth and limit assay-specific biases, TCR repertoire library preparation and sequencing were carried out by different laboratories using diverse techniques. General study outcomes and caveats: Based on pairwise subsampling, the degree of clonotype sharing among donors was expected to be affected by sequencing depth. Incomplete sequencing was indicated by rarefaction of sorted-subset datasets, despite the large sequencing depth. Sampling was restricted to blood, and TCR repertoires in tissue are likely to differ from TCR repertoires in blood. Higher generation probabilities were observed for clonotypes shared by all four sorted-subset donors than for non-shared clonotypes. Naive subsets generally had larger estimated clonotype richness than memory subsets. Because the study included only a small number of donors, the genetic and exposure-history diversity represented was limited. Around 5% of naive CD4, 3.5% of naive CD8, about 2.5% of memory CD4, and over 0.35% of memory CD8 clonotypes were shared across several donors.

TCR CDR3 regions were amplified from genomic DNA by multiplex PCR using the deep immunoSEQ assay. Extracted genomic DNA from each cell subset was distributed evenly across all wells of several immunoSEQ 96-well plates, and each plate was treated as a replicate. For sorted subsets, 200 to 250 ng of genomic DNA, equivalent to 25,000 to 35,000 T cell genomes, went into each replicate PCR. The purified libraries were quantified using a Qubit 3.0 fluorometer, sized with a Bioanalyzer 2100, and then quantified again using the KAPA Library Quantification kit. Every immunoSEQ 96-well plate was sequenced on a separate single-read 150-cycle Illumina NextSeq 550 flow cell. In the paper's pipeline: The immunoSEQ output contained only junctional sequences without quality scores, so filtering could not match that applied to full-length reads. To assign V/J genes and CDR3, sequences were annotated against IMGT germline references using PyIR, a Python wrapper for IgBLAST v1.9. Reads with weak V/J assignments (E-value above 1e-6), missing CDR3, stop codons, out-of-frame junctions, or ambiguous translated residues were removed. V3J clonotypes were defined as sequences sharing the same inferred V gene, J gene, and CDR3 amino acid sequence. To compute the percentage overlap between repertoires, the number of shared unique clonotypes was divided by the size of the smaller repertoire. Richness of each repertoire was evaluated using RTK rarefaction, the Chao1 estimator, and Recon v2.1 estimates of unobserved clonotypes. Generation probabilities were computed with OLGA for all TCRbeta clonotypes obtained by the gDNA method from several donors. TCRdb provides this immuneACCESS table in a form limited to in-frame rearrangements. Some clones are lacking; in checked studies, under half of them reflect an unresolved V gene, and why the rest are absent is not known. The V and J calls and the clone size are those of that table, but D and trimming were determined from the DNA. This sample is represented by approximately 740,000 clones; 80% to 95% of them were singletons. The ten top clones hold approximately 25% of the sample.

Measured from the cysteine to the phenylalanine, the CDR3 is 15 residues long. Only the CDR3 DNA stays, 45 bases, in frame from base 1. CDR1 is given as MDHEN and CDR2 as SYDVKM, both from the germline V gene. The V end loses 3 bases and the J end loses 0 bases, and a stretch of 11 bases separates them. For the CD8 naive samples, CD45RO-negative cells were positively selected for CCR7, yielding a CD45RA+CCR7+ population from which TemRA cells were excluded. Healthy HIV-negative adults with no recently reported acute infections or vaccinations were included as donors. Only Caucasian adults living in Nashville, Tennessee, USA were represented among the donors. Blood was collected by leukapheresis, and PBMCs were isolated by Ficoll-Histopaque density gradient centrifugation and then cryopreserved in liquid nitrogen vapor phase. Analytical flow cytometry was used to check the purity and quantity of every magnetically sorted T cell population. Each sorted fraction had its genomic DNA isolated and then quantified by UV absorbance on a Nanodrop 2000c.

The sequence was obtained from a young man in good health. The rearranged chain carries TRBV28 and TRBJ1-2, with an unclear D gene assignment. Sequenced input: naive CD8+ T cells sorted from blood. According to the study, the label for this sample's cell subset or site signals: CD45RA+CCR7+. CDR3 protein: CASSLVQLPNYGYTF. In nucleotide form, the sequence is TGTGCCAGCAGTTTGGTACAGCTCCCTAACTATGGCTACACCTTC.